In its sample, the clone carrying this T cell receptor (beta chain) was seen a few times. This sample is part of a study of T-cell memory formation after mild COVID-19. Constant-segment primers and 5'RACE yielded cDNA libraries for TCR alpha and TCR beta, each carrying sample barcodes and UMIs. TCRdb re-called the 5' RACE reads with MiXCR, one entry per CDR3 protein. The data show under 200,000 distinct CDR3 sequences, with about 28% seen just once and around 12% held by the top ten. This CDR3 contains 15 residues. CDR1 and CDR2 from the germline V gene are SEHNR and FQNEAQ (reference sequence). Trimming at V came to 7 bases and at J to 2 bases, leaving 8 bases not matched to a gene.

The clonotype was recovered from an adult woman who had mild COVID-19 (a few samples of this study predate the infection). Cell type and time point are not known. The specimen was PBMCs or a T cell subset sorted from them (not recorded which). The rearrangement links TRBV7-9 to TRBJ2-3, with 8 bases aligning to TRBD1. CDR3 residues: CASTKWGQDTDTQYF. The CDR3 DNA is TGTGCCAGCACCAAGTGGGGACAGGACACAGATACGCAGTATTTT.